This T cell receptor (beta chain) is drawn from a study of lymphopenia after photon versus proton radiotherapy. Overall study findings and caveats: Post-nadir diversity loss with photons came from oligoclonal expansion, particularly CD8+ Temra cells.

As to this clone: The target antigen is unknown.

The CDR3 runs to 14 residues. CDR1 is SGHRS, CDR2 YFSETQ, per germline. The ends were cut back, 1 base at V and 5 bases at J, with 12 bases in the middle. Generated by immunoSEQ multiplex PCR, the TCRdb table keeps only in-frame clones and is missing some. The sample carries over 10,000 clones, roughly 90% recorded once. The chain is built from TRBV5-1 and TRBJ2-5; tentatively, D is TRBD1 (5 bases). The receptor comes from a man aged 55 to 70 with pancreatic cancer. The input for sequencing was peripheral blood, taken from a patient treated with photon-based radiotherapy. The CDR3 DNA is TGCGCCAGCAGCTTGTCCAGGGCAGAGGAGACCCAGTACTTC. Amino acids: CASSLSRAEETQYF.